A selection of T cell receptor beta chains follows, all from one sample in a study of regulatory T cells in long-lasting Graves disease. TCRdb re-called the multiplex PCR reads with MiXCR, one entry per CDR3 protein. The table has some 460,000 distinct CDR3 sequences, roughly 17% seen once. These same records also appear under a second study, on T cells in Graves' hyperthyroidism and ophthalmopathy.

The sample in question was peripheral blood mononuclear cells (PBMCs), obtained at new diagnosis, from a patient treated with antithyroid drugs. The source is a man aged 35 to 55 with Graves disease. Each CDR3 is given with its conserved first and last residue. Each record gives: V gene, D gene, J gene, clone size, CDR3 DNA, CDR3 protein. A D gene is named only where the DNA matches it firmly. Not all rows give a size; the values are once, few, many and, for expanded clones, a class.

>TRBV15|TRBD1|TRBJ2-2|.
TGTGCCACCAGCATCGACAGGGGCAAGGGGCTGTTTTTT
CATSIDRGKGLFF
>TRBV29-1|.|TRBJ2-5|.
TGCAGCGTTGAAGATTTGGGAGCTCAGAAGACCCAGTACTTC
CSVEDLGAQKTQYF
>TRBV20-1|TRBD2|TRBJ2-3|.
TGCAGTGCTAGTGTAGCGGGGGTCACAGATACGCAGTATTTT
CSASVAGVTDTQYF
>TRBV30|.|TRBJ2-7|many
TGTGCCTGGAGTGTAGGAAACGAGCAGTACTTC
CAWSVGNEQYF
>TRBV7-9|.|TRBJ1-2|.
TGTGCCAGCAGCTTAGTGACGGATTATGGCAACACCTTC
CASSLVTDYGNTF
>TRBV19|.|TRBJ1-1|many
TGTGCCAGTAGTCCCAACGGACTGAGGAACACTGAAGCTTTCTTT
CASSPNGLRNTEAFF
>TRBV5-1|.|TRBJ1-2|many
TGCGCCAGCACCCTGAATCCCGCAGGACCGATCTATGGCTACACCTTC
CASTLNPAGPIYGYTF
>TRBV6-5|.|TRBJ1-2|few
TGTGCCAGCAGTTACAGGACAGCTAACTATGGCTACACCTTC
CASSYRTANYGYTF
>TRBV4-2|.|TRBJ2-7|few
TGTGCCAGCAGCCAAAAGCTCGGCCTAGTCTTATACGAGCAGTACTTC
CASSQKLGLVLYEQYF
>TRBV7-3|.|TRBJ1-1|many
TGTGCCAGCACAACAAGGGTTTGGAGGGCTGAAGCTTTCTTT
CASTTRVWRAEAFF
>TRBV6-1|.|TRBJ2-7|many
TGTGCCAGCATTGAAAAGATGGACGGCTTCTACGAGCAGTACTTC
CASIEKMDGFYEQYF
>TRBV6-1|TRBD1|TRBJ2-7|.
TGTGCCAGCATGCTCGGGACAGGGTACGAGCAGTACTTC
CASMLGTGYEQYF
>TRBV28|TRBD2|TRBJ2-3|.
TGTGCCAGCAGTTTAAGAGAGGGGGGACTAGCGGGCACAGATACGCAGTATTTT
CASSLREGGLAGTDTQYF
>TRBV28|.|TRBJ1-1|.
TGTGCCGTCGGAGAAGCTTTCTTT
CAVGEAFF
>TRBV7-2|TRBD2|TRBJ2-3|many
TGTGCCAGCAGCCGTCTAGCGGGGCTCACAGATACGCAGTATTTT
CASSRLAGLTDTQYF
>TRBV5-1|TRBD2|TRBJ2-3|many
TGCGCCAGCAGCAACGGACTAGCGGGGCTCACAGATACGCAGTATTTT
CASSNGLAGLTDTQYF
>TRBV20-1|TRBD2|TRBJ2-4|.
TGCAGTGCTAGAAGTCTAGCGGAACTAGGCAAAAACATTCAGTACTTC
CSARSLAELGKNIQYF
>TRBV7-9|.|TRBJ1-1|many
TGTGCCAGCAGCTTATCTGGGACTCTGAACACTGAAGCTTTCTTT
CASSLSGTLNTEAFF
>TRBV20-1|.|TRBJ1-5|.
TGCAGTGCTAGATCGCAGGATGATCAGCCCCAGCATTTT
CSARSQDDQPQHF
>TRBV11-1|TRBD2|TRBJ2-3|many
TGTGCCAGCAGCTTAAGGGCTAGCGGGCCCCGTAGCACAGATACGCAGTATTTT
CASSLRASGPRSTDTQYF
>TRBV20-1|.|TRBJ2-7|many
TGCAGTGCCGCCAGTCGGGGCGAGCAGTACTTC
CSAASRGEQYF
>TRBV7-8|.|TRBJ2-1|many
TGTGCCAGCAGCTTAAGAGGTGGGATCGAAGTCAATGAGCAGTTCTTC
CASSLRGGIEVNEQFF
>TRBV20-1|TRBD1|TRBJ2-5|.
TGCAGTGCTAGAGTTTCAGGGGGCTTGGAGACCCAGTACTTC
CSARVSGGLETQYF
>TRBV11-2|.|TRBJ1-3|many
TGTGCCAGCAGCTCCCGAGGGGACTCTGGAAACACCATATATTTT
CASSSRGDSGNTIYF
>TRBV7-9|TRBD2|TRBJ2-7|.
TGTGCCAGCAGCATAGGGACTAGCGGGAGGACGAAGCAGTACTTC
CASSIGTSGRTKQYF
>TRBV2|.|TRBJ1-5|many
TGTGCCAGCAGTTCCGAGAGTCAGCCCCAGCATTTT
CASSSESQPQHF
>TRBV27|.|TRBJ1-6|few
TGTGCCAGCAGTTTAACCGCGAGTTCACCCCTCCACTTT
CASSLTASSPLHF
>TRBV7-8|.|TRBJ2-2|many
TGTGCCAGCAGCTTAAGCAGGGCCCTAACCGGGGAGCTGTTTTTT
CASSLSRALTGELFF
>TRBV7-6|TRBD2|TRBJ2-5|few
TGTGCCAGCGGTTCTACTAGCGGGAGTTGGGAGACCCAGTACTTC
CASGSTSGSWETQYF
>TRBV12-3/TRBV12-4|.|TRBJ2-2|many
TGTGCCGGGACTTCTGTACGTACCGGGGAGCTGTTTTTT
CAGTSVRTGELFF
>TRBV6-5|TRBD2|TRBJ2-1|.
TGTGCCAGCGGTTACTTGACTGGACTAGCGGGAGGGCCCCCTGAGCAGTTCTTC
CASGYLTGLAGGPPEQFF
>TRBV7-9|TRBD2|TRBJ2-7|.
TGTGCCAGCAGCGCAGACGAACTAGCGCGATCCTACGAGCAGTACTTC
CASSADELARSYEQYF
>TRBV2|TRBD2|TRBJ2-3|.
TGTGCCAGCAGCCTCGGGACTAGCGGGAAAACAGATACGCAGTATTTT
CASSLGTSGKTDTQYF
>TRBV27|TRBD1|TRBJ2-6|.
TGTGCCAGCAGTCTAATTCCGGGACAGGGGCTGTCTGGGGCCAACGTCCTGACTTTC
CASSLIPGQGLSGANVLTF
>TRBV14|TRBD2|TRBJ2-3|few
TGTGCCAGCAGCACACCCTCACCTTCATTAGCGGGAGAGACAGATACGCAGTATTTT
CASSTPSPSLAGETDTQYF
>TRBV6-2/TRBV6-3|TRBD2|TRBJ2-7|few
TGTGCCAGCAGTTACTCGAGTAGCGGGAGGGCCCACGAGCAGTACTTC
CASSYSSSGRAHEQYF
>TRBV28|.|TRBJ1-2|few
TGTGCCAGCAGTTTAGCAGGAACTGGCTACACCTTC
CASSLAGTGYTF
>TRBV14|.|TRBJ2-7|.
TGTGCCAGCGGGGGTTTACAGGAGGTATACGAGCAGTACTTC
CASGGLQEVYEQYF
>TRBV20-1|.|TRBJ1-3|.
TGCAGTGTCGGAATTGGATCTGGAAACACCATATATTTT
CSVGIGSGNTIYF
>TRBV28|TRBD2|TRBJ2-2|many
TGTGCCAGCAGTAAACTAGCGCCGAACACCGGGGAGCTGTTTTTT
CASSKLAPNTGELFF
>TRBV6-2/TRBV6-3|TRBD2|TRBJ2-7|many
TGTGCCAGCAGGGGACGGACTAGCGGGAGCTACGAGCAGTACTTC
CASRGRTSGSYEQYF
>TRBV14|.|TRBJ1-5|.
TGTGCCAGCAGCCAGGATACGTCAACCGGAGGTCAGCCCCAGCATTTT
CASSQDTSTGGQPQHF
>TRBV28|.|TRBJ2-7|few
TGTGCCAGCATTTCAGGCTACGAGCAGTACTTC
CASISGYEQYF
>TRBV2|.|TRBJ2-7|.
TGTGCCAGCATTTACCAGCGGGACGAGCAGTACTTC
CASIYQRDEQYF
>TRBV3-1|TRBD2|TRBJ2-5|.
TGTGCCAGCAGCCAAGGAGGAGCGGGAGGGACCCAGTACTTC
CASSQGGAGGTQYF
>TRBV6-2/TRBV6-3|TRBD2|TRBJ2-7|many
TGTGCCAGCAGATATAGCGGGGACGCCTACGAGCAGTACTTC
CASRYSGDAYEQYF
>TRBV6-1|TRBD2|TRBJ2-7|few
TGTGCCAGCAGTGAAGCTCTGCGGACTAGCGATAAGGTCTACTTC
CASSEALRTSDKVYF
>TRBV7-9|.|TRBJ2-1|.
TGTGCCAGCAGCTTAGTCCCCCATTACAATGAGCAGTTCTTC
CASSLVPHYNEQFF
>TRBV28|.|TRBJ1-2|few
TGTGCCAGCACCGCGAGAAATCCGGATGGCTACACCTTC
CASTARNPDGYTF
>TRBV28|TRBD2|TRBJ2-3|many
TGTGCCAGCAGCCGGAAAGAGAAAATAGCGGGAGGGCCAGGGACGCAGTATTTT
CASSRKEKIAGGPGTQYF
>TRBV10-3|.|TRBJ2-3|.
TGTGCCATCAGTGAGGAACTGCCCGTGGGTACGCAGTATTTT
CAISEELPVGTQYF
>TRBV9|.|TRBJ2-5|.
TGTGCCAGCAGCCAAACTAGTGGGGCGGTCCGTGGAGAGACCCAGTACTTC
CASSQTSGAVRGETQYF
>TRBV7-3|.|TRBJ2-3|.
TGTGCCAGCAGCGAGGACGTAGGAGGGGCAGATACGCAGTATTTT
CASSEDVGGADTQYF
>TRBV6-1|.|TRBJ1-1|.
TGTGCCAGCGGATTGGGTGGTTCTGAAGCTTTCTTT
CASGLGGSEAFF
>TRBV24-1|TRBD2|TRBJ2-1|many
TGTGCCACCAGTGAACCCTCGGGGGGCTCCTACAATGAGCAGTTCTTC
CATSEPSGGSYNEQFF